One and the same sample provided the 30 T cell receptor beta chains below, sequenced in a study of cytomegalovirus exposure and HLA in healthy donors. TCRdb keeps only in-frame clones here, not all; method: immunoSEQ multiplex PCR. The sample includes 150,000 to 200,000 clones, 85% of them seen just once. Material: PBMCs. The source is a man between 18 and 35 years old in good health and CMV-seropositive.

The rearrangement uses TRBV28 and TRBJ2-1; 9 nucleotides line up with TRBD1. This CDR3 is built from 16 residues. Germline assignment: CDR1 MDHEN and CDR2 SYDVKM. After removal of 0 bases from V and 5 bases from J, the junction contained 5 bases not matched to a gene. The CDR3 here is CASSLWGTGQNNEQFF. The CDR3 region has the DNA TGTGCCAGCAGTTTATGGGGGACAGGGCAAAACAATGAGCAGTTCTTC.

This chain uses TRBV19 with TRBJ2-3; weak D call: TRBD1 (6 bases). V was shortened by 4 bases and J by 2 bases, with 13 bases between the two germline ends. The CDR3 has 15 amino acids. Germline assignment: CDR1 LNHDA and CDR2 SQIVND (reference sequence). The DNA of the CDR3 is TGTGCCAGTAGTAGGGAGACAGGCGACACAGATACGCAGTATTTT. Protein product: CASSRETGDTDTQYF.

This chain uses TRBV6-6 with TRBJ1-2, with D possibly TRBD1 on 6 matching bases. The CDR3 consists of 14 residues. V lost 5 bases and J lost 5, with 15 bases in between. The germline V gene has CDR1 MNHNY and CDR2 SVGAGI (reference sequence). The CDR3 nucleotides are TGTGCCAGCAGTGGGGGACATTCCAAGTATGGCTACACCTTC. It encodes CASSGGHSKYGYTF.

The V call is TRBV5-5, the J call TRBJ2-7; no definite D call. The CDR3 contains 15 residues. V was trimmed by 0 bases and J by 3 bases, leaving 13 bases between them. CDR1 and CDR2 from the germline V gene are SGHKS and YYEKEE (reference sequence). The CDR3 DNA follows: TGTGCCAGCAGCTTGGACCCATTGAGATTCTACGAGCAGTACTTC. This gives the protein CASSLDPLRFYEQYF.

The chain has TRBV11-2 and TRBJ1-1; D may be TRBD1 (6 bases). CDR1 and CDR2 (germline): SGHAT, FQNNGV. Trimming stripped 2 bases from V and 8 bases from J, with 15 bases between. The CDR3 totals 14 residues. The CDR3 reads CASSLKGGGEEAFF. The DNA for the CDR3 is TGTGCCAGCAGCTTAAAAGGGGGGGGCGAGGAAGCTTTCTTT.

This sequence joins TRBV2 and TRBJ1-2, with TRBD1 as a possible D gene (5 bases). Germline CDR1 SNHLY, CDR2 FYNNEI. V was cut by 4 bases and J by 7 bases, with 10 bases left in between. CDR3 length: 12 residues. The CDR3 sequence: CASSGQGGGYTF. CDR3 DNA sequence: TGTGCCAGCAGTGGGCAGGGAGGTGGCTACACCTTC. Full variable domain (outside the CDR3, taken from reference TRBV2 and TRBJ1-2): EPEVTQTPSHQVTQMGQEVILRCVPISNHLYFYWYRQILGQKVEFLVSFYNNEISEKSEIFDDQFSVERPDGSNFTLKIRSTKLEDSAMYFCASSGQGGGYTFGSGTRLTVV.

V and J are TRBV4-2 and TRBJ2-7; 8 nucleotides align to TRBD2. Trimming removed 0 bases from V and 1 base from J; junction bases left unmatched: 5. This CDR3 has 16 amino acids. The germline V gene has CDR1 LGHNA and CDR2 YNFKEQ. Here the CDR3 reads CASSQDDTGGSYEQYF. The CDR3 bases are TGTGCCAGCAGCCAAGATGATACGGGAGGGTCCTACGAGCAGTACTTC.

V usage is TRBV5-4 and J usage is TRBJ1-2; TRBD1 might be the D (5 bases). Trimming took 2 bases from V and 8 from J, leaving 10 bases between them. The CDR3 length is 12 residues. Germline-derived CDR1 and CDR2 are SGHNT and YYREEE (reference sequence). CDR3 nucleotides: TGTGCCAGCAGCTTTGGAGGGGAGGGCTACACCTTC. It specifies CASSFGGEGYTF.

The chain employs TRBV7-9 and TRBJ2-3; D is unresolved. CDR1 SEHNR and CDR2 FQNEAQ come from the germline V gene (reference sequence). Trimming stripped 5 bases from V and 0 bases from J, with 3 bases between. The CDR3 runs 12 residues. DNA for the CDR3: TGTGCCAGCAGCCTTAGCACAGATACGCAGTATTTT. It yields the protein CASSLSTDTQYF. The variable domain in full, completed from reference TRBV7-9 and TRBJ2-3, reads DTGVSQNPRHKITKRGQNVTFRCDPISEHNRLYWYRQTLGQGPEFLTYFQNEAQLEKSRLLSDRFSAERPKGSFSTLEIQRTEQGDSAMYLCASSLSTDTQYFGPGTRLTVL.

In its sample, this clone was seen once. This chain links TRBV5-1 with TRBJ2-5; D gene ambiguous. The CDR3 has 15 residues. Germline CDR1 SGHRS, CDR2 YFSETQ. The germline V and J ends were trimmed by 6 bases and 5 bases, with 20 bases remaining between them. The DNA of the CDR3 is TGCGCCAGCACCCGAGGTGACCAGCCGAGGGAGACCCAGTACTTC. The encoded protein is CASTRGDQPRETQYF. The full variable domain, with the rest looked up from reference TRBV5-1 and TRBJ2-5, is KAGVTQTPRYLIKTRGQQVTLSCSPISGHRSVSWYQQTPGQGLQFLFEYFSETQRNKGNFPGRFSGRQFSNSRSEMNVSTLELGDSALYLCASTRGDQPRETQYFGPGTRLLVL.

This sequence joins TRBV5-4 and TRBJ2-5; 8 nucleotides agree with TRBD1. The CDR3 consists of 13 residues. V was clipped by 4 bases and J by 5 bases; unmatched bases: 4. The germline CDR1 and CDR2 sequences are SGHNT and YYREEE (reference sequence). The CDR3 DNA follows: TGTGCCAGCAGCCGACAGGGGACGGAGACCCAGTACTTC. Translated: CASSRQGTETQYF.

The chain is built from TRBV7-2 and TRBJ2-7, with D possibly matching TRBD1 (6 bases). CDR3 length: 15 amino acids. The V end was cut by 8 bases, the J end by 0 bases, with 17 bases between. Germline CDR1 and CDR2: SGHTA and FQGNSA. The CDR3 DNA sequence: TGTGCCAGCGGGGGCTGGGCCTCCAGCTCCTACGAGCAGTACTTC. This encodes CASGGWASSSYEQYF.

The rearrangement joins TRBV4-1 to TRBJ1-6; 8 bases line up with TRBD1. The CDR3 loop spans 16 amino acids. The junction had 5 bases not matched to a gene; V was cut back by 0 bases and J by 7 bases. Germline-derived CDR1 and CDR2 are MGHRA and YSYEKL. The CDR3 DNA reads TGCGCCAGCAGCCAAGACGTTGGGGACAGGAATTCACCCCTCCACTTT. This encodes CASSQDVGDRNSPLHF.

The chain joins TRBV5-1 to TRBJ2-7, with 8 bases fitting TRBD1. The CDR3 extends over 15 amino acids. From germline, CDR1 is SGHRS and CDR2 YFSETQ. Trimming took 4 bases from V and 4 from J; bases not matched to a gene: 10. CDR3 coding DNA: TGCGCCAGCAGCGTTACAGGGGGTAGAACTTACGAGCAGTACTTC. It encodes CASSVTGGRTYEQYF. The variable domain in full, completed from reference TRBV5-1 and TRBJ2-7, reads KAGVTQTPRYLIKTRGQQVTLSCSPISGHRSVSWYQQTPGQGLQFLFEYFSETQRNKGNFPGRFSGRQFSNSRSEMNVSTLELGDSALYLCASSVTGGRTYEQYFGPGTRLTVT.

The V gene is TRBV27, the J gene TRBJ2-5; perhaps TRBD2 as D (6 bases). This CDR3 spans 14 amino acids. The germline V gene has CDR1 MNHEY and CDR2 SMNVEV (reference sequence). Trimming pared 3 bases from V and 4 bases from J, leaving 12 bases between. The CDR3 region has the DNA TGTGCCAGCAGTTTCGGGAGCGCGCGAGAGACCCAGTACTTC. Encoded protein: CASSFGSARETQYF.

V is TRBV10-2 and J is TRBJ2-7, with D tentatively TRBD1 (6 bases). CDR3 length: 15 residues. CDR1 is WSHSY and CDR2 is SAAADI in the germline V gene. V dropped 3 bases and J dropped 3 bases, with 15 bases sitting between them. CDR3 in amino acids: CASSERRGQLYEQYF. In DNA, the CDR3 is TGCGCCAGCAGTGAAAGGCGAGGACAGCTCTACGAGCAGTACTTC.

The chain joins TRBV9 to TRBJ1-2; D not resolved. The CDR3 length is 15 residues. V was trimmed by 0 bases and J by 4 bases, leaving 13 bases between them. CDR1 is SGDLS, CDR2 YYNGEE, per germline. CDR3 protein: CASSVALQATYGYTF. The CDR3 DNA follows: TGTGCCAGCAGCGTAGCTCTGCAGGCGACCTATGGCTACACCTTC. The full variable domain, rest sourced from reference TRBV9 and TRBJ1-2, is DSGVTQTPKHLITATGQRVTLRCSPRSGDLSVYWYQQSLDQGLQFLIQYYNGEERAKGNILERFSAQQFPDLHSELNLSSLELGDSALYFCASSVALQATYGYTFGSGTRLTVV.

The chain links TRBV18 to TRBJ2-5; D gene ambiguous. This CDR3 has 11 amino acids. Germline CDR1 is KGHSH and CDR2 is LQKENI. The ends were cut back, 6 bases at V and 1 base at J, with 3 bases in the middle. CDR3 DNA sequence: TGTGCCAGCTCTCGCCAAGAGACCCAGTACTTC. Protein product: CASSRQETQYF.

In the case of this clone: The same CDR3 also results from other DNA sequences found in this sample. This sequence joins TRBV19 and TRBJ1-1, with D unclear. The V end lost 9 bases, the J end lost 0 bases, and 11 bases lay between the germline ends. Germline V gene lookup returns CDR1 LNHDA and CDR2 SQIVND (reference sequence). The CDR3 is 13 residues long. The CDR3 reads CASSPSVNTEAFF. DNA of the CDR3: TGTGCCAGCTCCCCTTCAGTGAACACTGAAGCTTTCTTT.

The chain couples TRBV29-1 to TRBJ2-7; TRBD1 matches 10 bases. V dropped 6 bases and J dropped 4; count of bases not matched to a gene: 9. The CDR3 has 14 amino acids. The germline CDR1 and CDR2 sequences are SQVTM and ANQGSEA. CDR3 nucleotides: TGCAGCGTCTACGTCCGGGACAGGGGTTACGAGCAGTACTTC. Translating gives CSVYVRDRGYEQYF.

The chain combines TRBV18 with TRBJ1-1; D might be TRBD1 (5 bases). This CDR3 has 17 residues. V was trimmed by 2 bases and J by 3 bases, leaving 19 bases between them. Germline V gene lookup returns CDR1 KGHSH and CDR2 LQKENI. Here the CDR3 reads CASSPMAGLRVDTEAFF. The CDR3 DNA follows: TGTGCCAGCTCACCAATGGCAGGGCTAAGGGTGGACACTGAAGCTTTCTTT.

Here the CDR3 reads CASSPWTGTYEQYF. DNA of the CDR3: TGTGCCAGCAGTCCCTGGACAGGGACCTACGAGCAGTACTTC. This rearrangement joins TRBV27 to TRBJ2-7; 8 nucleotides match TRBD1. V shed 5 bases and J 2 bases; nucleotides not matched to a gene: 5. The length of the CDR3 is 14 residues. Germline CDR1 and CDR2: MNHEY and SMNVEV (reference sequence).

The V gene is TRBV18, the J gene TRBJ2-7, with D possibly being TRBD1 (6 bases). The CDR3 is 13 residues long. The germline V and J ends were trimmed by 2 bases and 2 bases, with 7 bases remaining between them. CDR1 is KGHSH and CDR2 is LQKENI in the germline V gene. The chain's CDR3 is CASSPGQPYEQYF. In DNA, the CDR3 is TGTGCCAGCTCACCAGGACAGCCCTACGAGCAGTACTTC.

The CDR3 sequence: CASSWTGNTEAFF. The DNA for the CDR3 is TGTGCCAGCAGCTGGACAGGGAATACTGAAGCTTTCTTT. The chain combines TRBV7-9 with TRBJ1-1; 8 bases are a match to TRBD1. Germline values: CDR1 SEHNR, CDR2 FQNEAQ (reference sequence). The CDR3 extends over 13 amino acids. With 4 bases clipped from V and 5 bases from J, the junction kept 3 bases outside the gene matches. The variable domain in full, completed from reference TRBV7-9 and TRBJ1-1, reads DTGVSQNPRHKITKRGQNVTFRCDPISEHNRLYWYRQTLGQGPEFLTYFQNEAQLEKSRLLSDRFSAERPKGSFSTLEIQRTEQGDSAMYLCASSWTGNTEAFFGQGTRLTVV.

The rearrangement uses TRBV5-1 and TRBJ2-1; tentatively, D is TRBD1 (6 bases). Trimming took off 5 bases at V and 10 bases at J, with 10 bases between the two ends. Germline V gene lookup returns CDR1 SGHRS and CDR2 YFSETQ. The CDR3 totals 11 residues. The CDR3 loop reads CASSPDREQFF. As DNA, the CDR3 is TGCGCCAGCAGTCCTGACAGGGAGCAGTTCTTC.

The chain has TRBV11-2 and TRBJ1-2; possibly TRBD1 for D (5 bases). The ends were cut back, 1 base at V and 8 bases at J, with 17 bases in the middle. The germline gives CDR1 SGHAT, CDR2 FQNNGV. CDR3 size: 15 residues. The CDR3 is CASSLGAWEGRGYTF. The CDR3 DNA sequence: TGTGCCAGCAGCTTAGGAGCTTGGGAGGGGAGAGGCTACACCTTC.

The chain joins TRBV18 to TRBJ2-4; D not resolved. Trimming left V 3 bases short and J 6 bases short, with 12 bases between. In germline, CDR1 is KGHSH, CDR2 LQKENI. The CDR3 is made up of 14 amino acids. CDR3 residues: CASSPETAINIQYF. CDR3 nucleotide sequence: TGTGCCAGCTCACCTGAAACAGCTATAAACATTCAGTACTTC.

The chain combines TRBV28 with TRBJ2-7, with 8 bases fitting TRBD1. This CDR3 region has 16 residues. Germline CDR1 and CDR2: MDHEN and SYDVKM. V gave up 4 bases and J gave up 4 bases; unmatched junction bases: 12. The CDR3 DNA sequence: TGTGCCAGCAGTTCCTCCGGGACAGGTCTGGGGTACGAGCAGTACTTC. As protein: CASSSSGTGLGYEQYF. Based on the CDR3 plus reference TRBV28 and TRBJ2-7, the full variable domain is DVKVTQSSRYLVKRTGEKVFLECVQDMDHENMFWYRQDPGLGLRLIYFSYDVKMKEKGDIPEGYSVSREKKERFSLILESASTNQTSMYLCASSSSGTGLGYEQYFGPGTRLTVT.

For the CDR3, the DNA is TGTGCCAGCAGCTTATCCCCTGGGACTAATACGCAGTATTTT. Translating it yields CASSLSPGTNTQYF. The chain uses TRBV7-8 and TRBJ2-3, with 7 bases matching TRBD2. CDR3 length: 14 residues. The germline gives CDR1 SGHVS, CDR2 FQNEAQ. The V gene end was trimmed by 2 bases and the J gene end by 7 bases; junction bases not matched to a gene: 6. Full variable domain (remainder filled in from reference TRBV7-8 and TRBJ2-3): GAGVSQSPRYKVAKRGQDVALRCDPISGHVSLFWYQQALGQGPEFLTYFQNEAQLDKSGLPSDRFFAERPEGSVSTLKIQRTQQEDSAVYLCASSLSPGTNTQYFGPGTRLTVL.

V is TRBV19 and J is TRBJ2-3; 10 bases match TRBD1. From germline, CDR1 is LNHDA and CDR2 SQIVND (reference sequence). This CDR3 has 14 residues. The trim removed 5 bases at V and 10 bases at J, leaving 9 bases unmatched. The CDR3 coding sequence is TGTGCCAGTAGTCGTGTGGGACAGGGGATTTCGCAGTATTTT. Translation: CASSRVGQGISQYF.